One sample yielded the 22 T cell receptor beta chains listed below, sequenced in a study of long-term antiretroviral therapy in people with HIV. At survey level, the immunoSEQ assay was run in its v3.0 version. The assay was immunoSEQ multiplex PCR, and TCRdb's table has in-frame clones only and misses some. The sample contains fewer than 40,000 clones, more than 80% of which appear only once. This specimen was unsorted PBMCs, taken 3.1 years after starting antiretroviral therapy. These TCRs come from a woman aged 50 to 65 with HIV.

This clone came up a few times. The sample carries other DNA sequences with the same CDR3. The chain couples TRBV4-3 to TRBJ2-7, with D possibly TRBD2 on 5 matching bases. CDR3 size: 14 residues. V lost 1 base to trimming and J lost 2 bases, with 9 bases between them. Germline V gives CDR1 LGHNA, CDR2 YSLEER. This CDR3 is CASSQGTGTYEQYF. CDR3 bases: TGCGCCAGCAGCCAAGGGACGGGGACCTACGAGCAGTACTTC.

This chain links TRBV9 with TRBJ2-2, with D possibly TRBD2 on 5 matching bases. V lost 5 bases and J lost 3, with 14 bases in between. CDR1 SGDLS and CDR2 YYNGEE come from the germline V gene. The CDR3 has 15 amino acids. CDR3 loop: CASSRSLADTGELFF. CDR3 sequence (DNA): TGTGCCAGCAGTCGAAGTCTAGCCGACACCGGGGAGCTGTTTTTT.

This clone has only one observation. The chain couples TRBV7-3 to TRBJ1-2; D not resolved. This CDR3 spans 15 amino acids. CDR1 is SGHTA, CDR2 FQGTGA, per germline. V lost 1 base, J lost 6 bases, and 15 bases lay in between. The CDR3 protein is CASSLIIRKGDGYTF. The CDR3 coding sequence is TGTGCCAGCAGCTTAATAATTAGGAAAGGAGATGGCTACACCTTC. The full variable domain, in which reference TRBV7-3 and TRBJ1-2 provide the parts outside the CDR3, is GAGVSQTPSNKVTEKGKYVELRCDPISGHTALYWYRQSLGQGPEFLIYFQGTGAADDSGLPNDRFFAVRPEGSVSTLKIQRTERGDSAVYLCASSLIIRKGDGYTFGSGTRLTVV.

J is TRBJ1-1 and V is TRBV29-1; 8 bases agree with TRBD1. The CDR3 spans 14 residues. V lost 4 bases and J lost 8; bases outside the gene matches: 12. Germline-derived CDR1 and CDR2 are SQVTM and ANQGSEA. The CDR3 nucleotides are TGCAGCGTTGTGGACAGGGTGAGAGTCGGCGAAGCTTTCTTT. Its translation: CSVVDRVRVGEAFF.

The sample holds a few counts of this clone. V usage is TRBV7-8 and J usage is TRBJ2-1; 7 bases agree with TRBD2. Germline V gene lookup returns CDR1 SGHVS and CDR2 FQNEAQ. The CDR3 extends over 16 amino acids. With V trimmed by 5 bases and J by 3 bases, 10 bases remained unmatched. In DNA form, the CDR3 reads TGTGCCAGCAGCCTCAGGCGCGGGAGTCTCTACAATGAGCAGTTCTTC. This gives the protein CASSLRRGSLYNEQFF.

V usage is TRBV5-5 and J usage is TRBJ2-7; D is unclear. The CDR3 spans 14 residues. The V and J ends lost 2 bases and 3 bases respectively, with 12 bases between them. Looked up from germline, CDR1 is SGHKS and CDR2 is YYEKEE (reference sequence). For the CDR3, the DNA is TGTGCCAGCAGCTTAGTCGGACGGAGCTACGAGCAGTACTTC. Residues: CASSLVGRSYEQYF.

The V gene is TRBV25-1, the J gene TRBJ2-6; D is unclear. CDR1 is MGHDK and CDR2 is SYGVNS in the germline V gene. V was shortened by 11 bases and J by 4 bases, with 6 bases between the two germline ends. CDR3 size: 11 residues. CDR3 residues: CAEEGANVLTF. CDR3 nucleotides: TGTGCCGAGGAAGGGGCCAACGTCCTGACTTTC.

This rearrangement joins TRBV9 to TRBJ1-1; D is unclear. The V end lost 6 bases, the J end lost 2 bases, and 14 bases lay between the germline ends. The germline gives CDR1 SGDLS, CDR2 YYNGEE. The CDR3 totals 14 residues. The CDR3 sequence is CASTYGRENTEAFF. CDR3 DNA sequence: TGTGCCAGCACCTACGGGCGGGAAAACACTGAAGCTTTCTTT.

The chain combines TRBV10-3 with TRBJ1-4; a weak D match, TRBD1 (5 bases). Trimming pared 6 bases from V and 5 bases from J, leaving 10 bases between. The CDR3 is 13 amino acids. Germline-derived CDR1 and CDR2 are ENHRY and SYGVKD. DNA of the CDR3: TGTGCCATCAGGACGGGGGGGAATGAAAAACTGTTTTTT. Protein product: CAIRTGGNEKLFF.

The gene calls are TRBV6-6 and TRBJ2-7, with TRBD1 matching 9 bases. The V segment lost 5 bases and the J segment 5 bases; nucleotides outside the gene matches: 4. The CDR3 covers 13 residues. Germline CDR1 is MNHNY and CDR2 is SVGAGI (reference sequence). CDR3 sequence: CASSRDRENEQYF. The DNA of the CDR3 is TGTGCCAGCAGTAGGGACAGGGAAAACGAGCAGTACTTC.

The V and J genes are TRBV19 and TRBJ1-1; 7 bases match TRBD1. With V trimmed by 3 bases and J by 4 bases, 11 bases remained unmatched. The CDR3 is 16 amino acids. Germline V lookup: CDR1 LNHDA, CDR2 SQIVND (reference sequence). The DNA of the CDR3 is TGTGCCAGTAGTATTGGGGGAAACAGGGGTGGCACTGAAGCTTTCTTT. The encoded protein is CASSIGGNRGGTEAFF. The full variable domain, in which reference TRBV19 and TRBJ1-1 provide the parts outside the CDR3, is DGGITQSPKYLFRKEGQNVTLSCEQNLNHDAMYWYRQDPGQGLRLIYYSQIVNDFQKGDIAEGYSVSREKKESFPLTVTSAQKNPTAFYLCASSIGGNRGGTEAFFGQGTRLTVV.

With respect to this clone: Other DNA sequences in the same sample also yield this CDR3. In DNA form, the CDR3 reads TGTGCCAGCAGCGCGACAGATACGCAGTATTTT. It encodes CASSATDTQYF. The chain joins TRBV9 to TRBJ2-3; D ambiguous. This CDR3 has 11 amino acids. Germline CDR1 SGDLS, CDR2 YYNGEE. V lost 3 bases to trimming and J lost 3 bases, with 2 bases between them. The whole variable domain, remainder taken from reference TRBV9 and TRBJ2-3, is DSGVTQTPKHLITATGQRVTLRCSPRSGDLSVYWYQQSLDQGLQFLIQYYNGEERAKGNILERFSAQQFPDLHSELNLSSLELGDSALYFCASSATDTQYFGPGTRLTVL.

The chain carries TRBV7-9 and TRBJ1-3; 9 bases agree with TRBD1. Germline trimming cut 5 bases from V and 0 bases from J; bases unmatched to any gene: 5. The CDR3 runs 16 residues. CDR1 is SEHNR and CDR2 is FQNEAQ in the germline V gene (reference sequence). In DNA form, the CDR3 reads TGTGCCAGCAGCAAACCGGGACAGGGCTCTGGAAACACCATATATTTT. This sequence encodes CASSKPGQGSGNTIYF.

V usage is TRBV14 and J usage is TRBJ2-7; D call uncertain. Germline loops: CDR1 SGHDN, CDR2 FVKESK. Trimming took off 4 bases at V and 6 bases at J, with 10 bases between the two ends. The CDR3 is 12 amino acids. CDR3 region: CASSPLSGEQYF. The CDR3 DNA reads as TGTGCCAGCAGCCCTCTATCCGGCGAGCAGTACTTC.

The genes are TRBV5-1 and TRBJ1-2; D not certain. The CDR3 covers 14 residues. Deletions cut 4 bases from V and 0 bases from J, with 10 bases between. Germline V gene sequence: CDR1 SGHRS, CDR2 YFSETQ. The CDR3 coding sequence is TGCGCCAGCAGCCCTGACGGAACTAACTATGGCTACACCTTC. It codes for CASSPDGTNYGYTF. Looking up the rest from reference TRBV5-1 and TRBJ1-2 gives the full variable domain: KAGVTQTPRYLIKTRGQQVTLSCSPISGHRSVSWYQQTPGQGLQFLFEYFSETQRNKGNFPGRFSGRQFSNSRSEMNVSTLELGDSALYLCASSPDGTNYGYTFGSGTRLTVV.

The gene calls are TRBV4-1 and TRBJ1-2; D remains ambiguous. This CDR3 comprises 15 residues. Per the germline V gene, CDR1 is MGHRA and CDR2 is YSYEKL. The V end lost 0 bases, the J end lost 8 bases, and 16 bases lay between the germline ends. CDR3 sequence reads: CASSQDKTLSGGYTF. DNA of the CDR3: TGCGCCAGCAGCCAAGATAAGACTCTCTCGGGAGGCTACACCTTC.

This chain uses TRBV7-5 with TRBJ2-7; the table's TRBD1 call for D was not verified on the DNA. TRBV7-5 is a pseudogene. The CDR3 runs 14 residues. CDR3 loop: CARSLQGAPYEQYF. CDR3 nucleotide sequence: TGTGCCAGAAGCCTACAGGGGGCCCCCTACGAGCAGTACTTC.

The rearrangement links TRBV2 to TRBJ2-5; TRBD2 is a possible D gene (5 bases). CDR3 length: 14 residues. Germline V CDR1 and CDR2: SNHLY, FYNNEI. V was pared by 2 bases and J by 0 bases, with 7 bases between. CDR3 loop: CASSESGYQETQYF. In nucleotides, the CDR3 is TGTGCCAGCAGTGAATCGGGGTACCAAGAGACCCAGTACTTC. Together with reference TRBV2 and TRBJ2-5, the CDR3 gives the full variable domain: EPEVTQTPSHQVTQMGQEVILRCVPISNHLYFYWYRQILGQKVEFLVSFYNNEISEKSEIFDDQFSVERPDGSNFTLKIRSTKLEDSAMYFCASSESGYQETQYFGPGTRLLVL.

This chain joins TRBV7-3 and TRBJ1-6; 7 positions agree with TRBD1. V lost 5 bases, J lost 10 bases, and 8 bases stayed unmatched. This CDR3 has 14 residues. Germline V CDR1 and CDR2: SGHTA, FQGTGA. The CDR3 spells CASSRQGTQSPLHF. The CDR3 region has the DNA TGTGCCAGCAGCCGACAGGGTACGCAATCACCCCTCCACTTT.

The CDR3 coding sequence is TGTGCCGGAACCTTAAAACGGACCTCTGGGGCCAACGTCCTGACTTTC. This encodes CAGTLKRTSGANVLTF. The chain couples TRBV7-3 to TRBJ2-6; D is uncertain. CDR1 SGHTA and CDR2 FQGTGA come from the germline V gene. The CDR3 totals 16 residues. Trimming took off 11 bases at V and 0 bases at J, with 17 bases between the two ends.

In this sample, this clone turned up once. The CDR3 loop reads CSVERLQGSYEQYF. In DNA, the CDR3 is TGCAGCGTTGAAAGATTACAGGGCTCCTACGAGCAGTACTTC. The rearrangement uses TRBV29-1 and TRBJ2-7; D might be TRBD1 (6 bases). Germline values: CDR1 SQVTM, CDR2 ANQGSEA. The CDR3 is 14 residues long. V shed 2 bases and J shed 0 bases, with 11 bases lying between them.

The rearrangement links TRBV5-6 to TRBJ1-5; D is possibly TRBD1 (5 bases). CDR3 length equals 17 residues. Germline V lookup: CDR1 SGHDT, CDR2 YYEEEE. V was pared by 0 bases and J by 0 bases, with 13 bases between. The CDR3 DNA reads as TGTGCCAGCAGCTTGGGCTGGGGCCGGGGTAGCAATCAGCCCCAGCATTTT. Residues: CASSLGWGRGSNQPQHF.